This T cell receptor (beta chain) was captured in a study of blood T cells in healthy people across ages. On this clonotype: Relative to the germline gene, one junction end is altered; a read error may explain this.

Primed by a sample-barcoded 5' primer and a J-beta primer mix, a second PCR proceeded for roughly 6 to 12 cycles. TCRdb analysed the 5' RACE reads with MiXCR anew, one entry per CDR3 protein. The sample includes 780,000 or so distinct CDR3 sequences, 25% of them seen just once. From germline, CDR1 is SGHAT and CDR2 FQNNGV. The CDR3 is made up of 14 amino acids. These data were also filed under a second study, of T cells of mothers and their children.

The sample was blood. This receptor was identified in a boy between 10 and 17 years old in good health. This chain connects TRBV11-2 to TRBJ1-2; 8 bases agree with TRBD1. CDR3 sequence (DNA): TGTGCCAGCAGCTTAGACAGGGGGCCTTCTTGGCTCGCCTTC. Translation: CASSLDRGPSWLAF.